Shown below are 26 T cell receptor beta chains from a single sample sequenced in a study of Ad26.COV2.S vaccination and SARS-CoV-2 variants. Generated by immunoSEQ multiplex PCR, the TCRdb table keeps only in-frame clones and is missing some. The sample records 400,000 to 450,000 clones, 80% to 95% being singletons. Treatment described: around 19 received Ad26.COV2.S at low or high dose, single or two shots; several received placebo; per-sample allocation not given. The samples were gathered on day 63 after the first injection of vaccine or placebo. The sample in question was peripheral blood, obtained in a trial of Ad26.COV2.S vaccine versus placebo. The receptors stem from a person aged 18 to 65 who received the Ad26.COV2.S COVID-19 vaccine or a placebo.

CDR3 coding DNA: TGTGCCAGCAGCTTCGGGACTACCGGCTACAATGAGCAGTTCTTC. Protein: CASSFGTTGYNEQFF. The genes are TRBV5-4 and TRBJ2-1; 7 bases match TRBD2. V was pared by 2 bases and J by 3 bases, with 5 bases of the junction left unmatched. Germline V gene data show CDR1 as SGHNT and CDR2 as YYREEE (reference sequence). CDR3 length: 15 amino acids.

The rearrangement joins TRBV7-9 to TRBJ1-1; 9 positions agree with TRBD1. The CDR3 covers 14 residues. CDR1 is SEHNR, CDR2 FQNEAQ, per germline (reference sequence). J lost 4 bases, V lost 6 bases, and 6 bases had no gene match. The CDR3 is CASRPGTGTTEAFF. In DNA, the CDR3 is TGTGCCAGCAGGCCCGGGACAGGGACCACTGAAGCTTTCTTT. The full variable domain, with the rest looked up from reference TRBV7-9 and TRBJ1-1, is DTGVSQNPRHKITKRGQNVTFRCDPISEHNRLYWYRQTLGQGPEFLTYFQNEAQLEKSRLLSDRFSAERPKGSFSTLEIQRTEQGDSAMYLCASRPGTGTTEAFFGQGTRLTVV.

The rearrangement joins TRBV5-1 to TRBJ2-6; D not certain. Germline CDR1 reads SGHRS; CDR2 reads YFSETQ. V shed 0 bases and J shed 1 base, with 11 bases lying between them. This CDR3 contains 17 residues. CDR3 sequence: CASSLEGWGSGANVLTF. CDR3 sequence (DNA): TGCGCCAGCAGCTTGGAGGGTTGGGGTTCTGGGGCCAACGTCCTGACTTTC.

The chain links TRBV13 to TRBJ1-1; D is undetermined. CDR1 and CDR2 from the germline V gene are PRHDT and FYEKMQ (reference sequence). CDR3 length: 13 amino acids. The V end lost 3 bases, the J end lost 1 base, and 6 bases lay between the germline ends. The CDR3 spells CASSFTGNTEAFF. The CDR3 nucleotides read TGTGCCAGCAGCTTTACGGGGAACACTGAAGCTTTCTTT. The complete variable domain, with remaining parts taken from reference TRBV13 and TRBJ1-1, reads AAGVIQSPRHLIKEKRETATLKCYPIPRHDTVYWYQQGPGQDPQFLISFYEKMQSDKGSIPDRFSAQQFSDYHSELNMSSLELGDSALYFCASSFTGNTEAFFGQGTRLTVV.

This chain joins TRBV2 and TRBJ1-4, with unresolved D. Germline CDR1 is SNHLY and CDR2 is FYNNEI. V was pared by 7 bases and J by 8 bases, with 14 bases between. CDR3 length: 13 amino acids. The CDR3 DNA reads as TGTGCCAGCACTCTGTACGAAGGAGAAAAACTGTTTTTT. Protein: CASTLYEGEKLFF. The entire variable domain, with the rest obtained from reference TRBV2 and TRBJ1-4, is as follows: EPEVTQTPSHQVTQMGQEVILRCVPISNHLYFYWYRQILGQKVEFLVSFYNNEISEKSEIFDDQFSVERPDGSNFTLKIRSTKLEDSAMYFCASTLYEGEKLFFGSGTQLSVL.

This clone has a single count. V usage is TRBV7-8 and J usage is TRBJ2-3; 9 nucleotides match TRBD2. The CDR3 runs 14 residues. Trimming at V came to 7 bases and at J to 11 bases, leaving 13 bases not matched to a gene. Germline V gives CDR1 SGHVS, CDR2 FQNEAQ. Written as DNA, the CDR3 is TGTGCCAGCAACAGGGATAGCGGGAGAGCGGGGCAGTATTTT. Amino acid sequence: CASNRDSGRAGQYF.

On this clone itself: Other DNA sequences in this specimen translate into the identical CDR3. This rearrangement joins TRBV29-1 to TRBJ2-3, with D uncertain. CDR1 is SQVTM, CDR2 ANQGSEA, per germline. This CDR3 is 10 amino acids long. V lost 5 bases and J lost 6, with 6 bases in between. CDR3 sequence: CSVLGDTQYF. In DNA form, the CDR3 reads TGCAGCGTTCTGGGGGATACGCAGTATTTT.

Notes on this clone: The same CDR3 can be traced to other DNA sequences in this sample. As DNA, the CDR3 is TGTGCCAGCAGCCCTCGGGCGGACACAGATACGCAGTATTTT. It translates to CASSPRADTDTQYF. V gene TRBV3-1 (or the pseudogene TRBV3-2) combines with J gene TRBJ2-3; unclear D gene. CDR3 length equals 14 residues. The V gene's germline CDR1 is LGHDT and CDR2 YNNKEL (reference sequence). Trimming shortened V by 4 bases and J by 2 bases, and 10 bases separated the two germline ends.

The chain combines TRBV7-2 with TRBJ2-7; no clear D gene. Germline values: CDR1 SGHTA, CDR2 FQGNSA. V lost 3 bases to trimming and J lost 5 bases, with 8 bases between them. This CDR3 has 12 amino acids. The CDR3 loop reads CASSFSVNEQYF. CDR3 in DNA: TGTGCCAGCAGCTTTAGTGTGAACGAGCAGTACTTC.

The V and J genes are TRBV27 and TRBJ1-1; maybe TRBD1 (5 bases). This CDR3 has 15 residues. The germline V gene has CDR1 MNHEY and CDR2 SMNVEV (reference sequence). The V end was cut by 6 bases, the J end by 1 base, with 15 bases between. The CDR3 coding sequence is TGTGCCAGCAGGTCTGAAGGGACGCCGAACACTGAAGCTTTCTTT. Its translation: CASRSEGTPNTEAFF.

The genes are TRBV30 and TRBJ2-1; 8 nucleotides align to TRBD1. With 7 bases clipped from V and 8 bases from J, the junction kept 13 bases outside the gene matches. The V gene's germline CDR1 is GTSNPN and CDR2 SVGIG (reference sequence). The CDR3 spans 14 residues. Here the CDR3 DNA reads TGTGCCTTCACCGGAGGCGCGACAGGGGATGAGCAGTTCTTC. Residues: CAFTGGATGDEQFF.

The V and J genes are TRBV5-4 and TRBJ2-5; tentative D call: TRBD2 (6 bases). CDR3 length: 15 amino acids. Germline CDR1 is SGHNT and CDR2 is YYREEE (reference sequence). V was cut by 4 bases and J by 0 bases, with 13 bases left in between. In nucleotides, the CDR3 is TGTGCCAGCAGCATAGAGGGACTGGACCAAGAGACCCAGTACTTC. This gives the protein CASSIEGLDQETQYF.

The chain recombines TRBV5-4 with TRBJ2-7; TRBD1 is a possible D gene (5 bases). The CDR3 covers 14 residues. The ends were cut back, 2 bases at V and 1 base at J, with 10 bases in the middle. CDR1 is SGHNT, CDR2 YYREEE, per germline (reference sequence). The CDR3 coding sequence is TGTGCCAGCAGCTTAGACAGAGCTTCCTACGAGCAGTACTTC. It translates to CASSLDRASYEQYF.

The chain links TRBV29-1 to TRBJ2-7, with a tentative D call TRBD2 (6 bases). The CDR3 extends over 13 amino acids. V dropped 6 bases and J dropped 2 bases, with 14 bases sitting between them. The germline CDR1 and CDR2 sequences are SQVTM and ANQGSEA. The CDR3 DNA is TGCAGCGTCTTTAGCGGAGAGACCTACGAGCAGTACTTC. Protein sequence: CSVFSGETYEQYF.

This rearrangement joins TRBV20-1 to TRBJ2-7; no clear D. The germline V gene encodes CDR1 DFQATT and CDR2 SNEGSKA (reference sequence). Deletions cut 5 bases from V and 2 bases from J, with 4 bases between. The CDR3 is made up of 10 amino acids. CDR3 nucleotides: TGCAGTGCTCAAACCTACGAGCAGTACTTC. It is translated as CSAQTYEQYF.

V gene TRBV9 combines with J gene TRBJ2-1; no clear D. In germline, CDR1 is SGDLS, CDR2 YYNGEE. This CDR3 has 14 amino acids. V was trimmed by 4 bases and J by 0 bases, leaving 8 bases between them. As DNA, the CDR3 is TGTGCCAGCAGCTTCACCTCCTCCTACAATGAGCAGTTCTTC. It translates to CASSFTSSYNEQFF.

The V call is TRBV28, the J call TRBJ1-1; D possibly corresponds to TRBD1 (6 bases). The CDR3 is made up of 19 amino acids. V lost 7 bases, J lost 0 bases, and 27 bases lay in between. The germline gives CDR1 MDHEN, CDR2 SYDVKM. The CDR3 is CASIAPVGAGAFLNTEAFF. CDR3 sequence (DNA): TGTGCCAGCATCGCCCCCGTAGGGGCAGGGGCCTTTCTGAACACTGAAGCTTTCTTT.

For this clone: One end of the junction is discordant with germline, which a read error may explain. The chain joins TRBV12-3 or TRBV12-4 to TRBJ1-3, with TRBD1 matching 7 bases. The CDR3 consists of 11 residues. This chain's CDR3 is CASSATGEKSF. The CDR3 region has the DNA TGTGCCAGCAGTGCTACAGGGGAAAAAAGTTTT.

This chain links TRBV7-9 with TRBJ2-7; no clear D. The length of the CDR3 is 13 residues. Germline assignment: CDR1 SEHNR and CDR2 FQNEAQ (reference sequence). Deletions cut 2 bases from V and 4 bases from J, with 9 bases between. As DNA, the CDR3 is TGTGCCAGCAGCTTATTTGAAATGTACGAGCAGTACTTC. This encodes CASSLFEMYEQYF.

This rearrangement joins TRBV14 to TRBJ1-3; D is uncertain. The CDR3 totals 15 residues. Germline V gives CDR1 SGHDN, CDR2 FVKESK. Trimming removed 4 bases from V and 1 base from J, with 11 bases in between. Here the CDR3 reads CASSPLGGSGNTIYF. CDR3 coding DNA: TGTGCCAGCAGCCCCCTAGGCGGGTCTGGAAACACCATATATTTT.

The J gene is TRBJ2-7, the V gene TRBV5-5, with a tentative D call TRBD2 (5 bases). V gave up 0 bases and J gave up 3 bases, with 10 bases separating them. The CDR3 runs to 14 residues. CDR1 SGHKS and CDR2 YYEKEE come from the germline V gene (reference sequence). CDR3 coding DNA: TGTGCCAGCAGCTTGGGGGGAGAGCTCTACGAGCAGTACTTC. Its translation is CASSLGGELYEQYF.

This clone has only one observation. The CDR3 bases are TGTGCCAGCAGCTCTGGACAGGGGGCGAACACCGGGGAGCTGTTTTTT. Translating it yields CASSSGQGANTGELFF. The chain couples TRBV11-2 to TRBJ2-2; 10 bases fit TRBD1. There are 16 residues in the CDR3. Germline V gene data show CDR1 as SGHAT and CDR2 as FQNNGV. V dropped 4 bases and J dropped 0; count of bases not matched to a gene: 2. The whole variable domain, filled in from reference TRBV11-2 and TRBJ2-2, reads EAGVAQSPRYKIIEKRQSVAFWCNPISGHATLYWYQQILGQGPKLLIQFQNNGVVDDSQLPKDRFSAERLKGVDSTLKIQPAKLEDSAVYLCASSSGQGANTGELFFGEGSRLTVL.

The CDR3 nucleotides read TGTGCCAGCAGTCTTACCCGGGACAGGGGGCACGGTGAGCAGTTCTTC. Translating it yields CASSLTRDRGHGEQFF. This rearrangement joins TRBV7-9 to TRBJ2-1, with 12 positions matching TRBD1. Germline values: CDR1 SEHNR, CDR2 FQNEAQ (reference sequence). The CDR3 has 16 amino acids. V was clipped by 6 bases and J by 9 bases; unmatched bases: 12.

The genes are TRBV4-3 and TRBJ1-6; 7 bases map to TRBD1. CDR1 and CDR2 (germline): LGHNA, YSLEER. The CDR3 runs to 16 residues. V lost 4 bases and J lost 8; bases outside the gene matches: 11. The CDR3 reads CASSRKIVQGDSPLHF. CDR3 DNA: TGCGCCAGCAGCCGCAAGATCGTCCAGGGGGATTCACCCCTCCACTTT.

This clone was detected only a few times. The chain employs TRBV2 and TRBJ2-3, with 9 bases that match TRBD1. The length of the CDR3 is 15 residues. The V segment lost 9 bases and the J segment 4 bases; nucleotides outside the gene matches: 11. The germline V gene has CDR1 SNHLY and CDR2 FYNNEI. The CDR3 sequence is CARTTLGQGADTQYF. The DNA for the CDR3 is TGTGCCAGAACAACACTGGGACAGGGTGCAGATACGCAGTATTTT. Full variable domain (outside the CDR3, taken from reference TRBV2 and TRBJ2-3): EPEVTQTPSHQVTQMGQEVILRCVPISNHLYFYWYRQILGQKVEFLVSFYNNEISEKSEIFDDQFSVERPDGSNFTLKIRSTKLEDSAMYFCARTTLGQGADTQYFGPGTRLTVL.

The chain couples TRBV4-3 to TRBJ1-1; D possibly corresponds to TRBD1 (5 bases). Looked up from germline, CDR1 is LGHNA and CDR2 is YSLEER. The CDR3 totals 15 residues. V was pared by 0 bases and J by 1 base, with 9 bases between. This chain's CDR3 is CASSQEAGRNTEAFF. As DNA, the CDR3 is TGCGCCAGCAGCCAAGAAGCAGGGAGGAACACTGAAGCTTTCTTT.